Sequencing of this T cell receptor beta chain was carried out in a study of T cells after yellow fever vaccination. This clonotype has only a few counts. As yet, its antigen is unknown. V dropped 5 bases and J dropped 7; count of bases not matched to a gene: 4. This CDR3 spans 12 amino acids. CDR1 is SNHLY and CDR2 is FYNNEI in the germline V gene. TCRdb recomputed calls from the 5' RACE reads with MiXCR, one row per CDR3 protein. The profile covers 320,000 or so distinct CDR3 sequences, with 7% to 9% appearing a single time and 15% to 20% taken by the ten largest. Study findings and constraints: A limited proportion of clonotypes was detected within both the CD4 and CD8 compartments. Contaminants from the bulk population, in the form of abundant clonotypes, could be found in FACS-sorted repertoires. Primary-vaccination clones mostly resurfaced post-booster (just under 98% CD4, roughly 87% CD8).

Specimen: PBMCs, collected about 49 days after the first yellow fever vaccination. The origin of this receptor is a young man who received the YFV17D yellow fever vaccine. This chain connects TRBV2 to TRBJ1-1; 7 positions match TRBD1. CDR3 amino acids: CASSSDRREAFF. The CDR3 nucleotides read TGTGCCAGCAGTTCGGACAGGCGTGAAGCTTTCTTT.